Below, 3 T cell receptor beta chains from the same sample are listed, as sequenced in a study of T cell responses to AZD1222 COVID-19 vaccine. Assay used: immunoSEQ multiplex PCR; TCRdb lists only in-frame clones, some missing. The sample shows more than 85,000 clones, roughly 90% of them seen only once. The specimen comprised peripheral blood, sampled on day 0 of MenACWY control vaccination. Every receptor here comes from an adult in good health.

The chain combines TRBV5-1 with TRBJ2-7; 9 nucleotides agree with TRBD2. The V segment lost 4 bases and the J segment 4 bases; nucleotides outside the gene matches: 6. From germline, CDR1 is SGHRS and CDR2 YFSETQ. CDR3 size: 14 residues. The CDR3 loop reads CASSVKTSGYEQYF. The CDR3 DNA reads TGCGCCAGCAGCGTAAAGACTAGCGGATACGAGCAGTACTTC.

The chain has TRBV4-2 and TRBJ2-7; 9 bases are a match to TRBD2. Germline V gene data show CDR1 as LGHNA and CDR2 as YNFKEQ. This CDR3 is built from 16 residues. Trimming cost V 0 bases and J 6 bases; bases outside gene matches: 9. This CDR3 is CASSQDTASGTGEQYF. In DNA form, the CDR3 reads TGTGCCAGCAGCCAAGATACGGCTAGCGGGACTGGCGAGCAGTACTTC.

A single count supports this clone. CDR3 sequence reads: CASSFGSLDYGYTF. CDR3 DNA: TGTGCCAGCAGTTTCGGCAGTCTTGACTATGGCTACACCTTC. The chain recombines TRBV28 with TRBJ1-2; no clear D gene. This CDR3 has 14 amino acids. Germline V gene lookup returns CDR1 MDHEN and CDR2 SYDVKM. Trimming shortened V by 3 bases and J by 3 bases, and 11 bases separated the two germline ends.